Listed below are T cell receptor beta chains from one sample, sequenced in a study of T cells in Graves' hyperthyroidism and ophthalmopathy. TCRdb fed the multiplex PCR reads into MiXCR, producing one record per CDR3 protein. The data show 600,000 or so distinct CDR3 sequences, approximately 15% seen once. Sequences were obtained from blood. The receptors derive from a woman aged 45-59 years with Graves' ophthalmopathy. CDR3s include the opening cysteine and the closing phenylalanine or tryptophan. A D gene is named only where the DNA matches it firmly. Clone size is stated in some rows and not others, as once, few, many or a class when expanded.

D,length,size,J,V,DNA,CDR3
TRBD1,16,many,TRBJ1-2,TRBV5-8,TGTGCCAGCAGCCAATCCTGGGGACAGGGCAACTATGGCTACACCTTC,CASSQSWGQGNYGYTF
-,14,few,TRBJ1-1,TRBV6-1,TGTGCCAGCAGTAAGTTCTGGGGGACCACTGAAGCTTTCTTT,CASSKFWGTTEAFF
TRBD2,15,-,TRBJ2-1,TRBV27,TGTGCCAGCAGTTCCGGGACTAGCGGGATAAATGAGCAGTTCTTC,CASSSGTSGINEQFF
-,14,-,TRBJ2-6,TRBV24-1,TGTGCCACCCGACAGAGCTCTGGGGCCAACGTCCTGACTTTC,CATRQSSGANVLTF
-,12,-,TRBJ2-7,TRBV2,TGTGCCAGCAAACGGGATACCTACGAGCAGTACTTC,CASKRDTYEQYF
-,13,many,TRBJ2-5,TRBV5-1,TGCGCCAGCAGCCGGGCCAACCAAGAGACCCAGTACTTC,CASSRANQETQYF
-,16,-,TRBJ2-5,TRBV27,TGTGCCAGCAGTCCGTCCGGAAGACTAGGCGGAGAGACCCAGTACTTC,CASSPSGRLGGETQYF
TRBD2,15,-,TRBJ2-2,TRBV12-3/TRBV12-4,TGTGCCAGCAGTATTAGCGGGAAAAGCACCGGGGAGCTGTTTTTT,CASSISGKSTGELFF
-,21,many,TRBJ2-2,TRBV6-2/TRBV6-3,TGTGCCAGCAGCCAACCTCCTGGCAGGAGGATGCTTAAGCTCAGCACCGGGGAGCTGTTTTTT,CASSQPPGRRMLKLSTGELFF
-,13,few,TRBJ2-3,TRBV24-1,TGTGCCACCAGTTTTCTAGGGTCAGATACGCAGTATTTT,CATSFLGSDTQYF
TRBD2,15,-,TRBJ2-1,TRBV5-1,TGCGCCAGCAGCGACCCTAGCGGGGGCAACAATGAGCAGTTCTTC,CASSDPSGGNNEQFF
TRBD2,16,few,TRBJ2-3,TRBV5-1,TGCGCCAGCAGCTTGGTAGGCGGGAGGGCTGGAGATACGCAGTATTTT,CASSLVGGRAGDTQYF
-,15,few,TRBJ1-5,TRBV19,TGTGCCAGTAGTATGTACGACAGTTCCAATCAGCCCCAGCATTTT,CASSMYDSSNQPQHF
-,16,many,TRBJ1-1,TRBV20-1,TGCAGTGCTAGCTCCATCCACGGGGGGGGGCGAGCTGAAGCTTTCTTT,CSASSIHGGGRAEAFF
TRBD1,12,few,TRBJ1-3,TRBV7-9,TGTGCCAGCAGCCTGACAGGGGACACCATATATTTT,CASSLTGDTIYF
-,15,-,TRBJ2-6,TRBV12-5,TGTGCTAGTGGTTTGAATCCTTCTGGGGCCAACGTCCTGACTTTC,CASGLNPSGANVLTF
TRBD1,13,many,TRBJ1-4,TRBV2,TGTGCCAGCAGTGAAGCACTAGGGGGCGAACTGTTTTTT,CASSEALGGELFF
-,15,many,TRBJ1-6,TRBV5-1,TGCGCCAGCAGCTTGGCGGACGGACCTAATTCACCCCTCCACTTT,CASSLADGPNSPLHF
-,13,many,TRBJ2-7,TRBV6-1,TGTGCCAGCAGTTGGTCCGGGACCTACGAGCAGTACTTC,CASSWSGTYEQYF
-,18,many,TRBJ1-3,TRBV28,TGTGCCAGCAGCCCTGCATCCGGGGTGGGGGGCCCTGGAAACACCATATATTTT,CASSPASGVGGPGNTIYF
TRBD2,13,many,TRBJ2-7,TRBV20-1,TGCAGTGCCTACCTAGCGGGGGAATACGAGCAGTACTTC,CSAYLAGEYEQYF
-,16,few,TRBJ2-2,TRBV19,TGTGCCAGTAGTCCAAACAGGGAGGAGAGCACCGGGGAGCTGTTTTTT,CASSPNREESTGELFF